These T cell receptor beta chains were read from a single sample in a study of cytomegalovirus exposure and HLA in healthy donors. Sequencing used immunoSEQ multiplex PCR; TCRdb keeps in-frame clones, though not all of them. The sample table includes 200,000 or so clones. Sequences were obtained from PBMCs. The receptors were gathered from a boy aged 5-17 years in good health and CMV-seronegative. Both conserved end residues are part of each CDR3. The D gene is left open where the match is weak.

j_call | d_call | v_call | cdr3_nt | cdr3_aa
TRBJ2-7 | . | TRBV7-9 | TGTGCCAGCAGCGTCAGGGGTGAAAGCGACGAGCAGTACTTC | CASSVRGESDEQYF
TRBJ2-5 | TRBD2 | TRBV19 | TGTGCCAGTAGTCTCAATCGGGTGGGGGGGCAAGAGACCCAGTACTTC | CASSLNRVGGQETQYF
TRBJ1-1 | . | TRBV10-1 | TGCGCCAGCAGACACAGGCCCACTGAAGCTTTCTTT | CASRHRPTEAFF
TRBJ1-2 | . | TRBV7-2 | TGTGCCAGCAGCTTAGGGACGGAAATGGGAGACACCTTC | CASSLGTEMGDTF
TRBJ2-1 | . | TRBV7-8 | TGTGCCAGCAGCTTAGAAGTCACCGCCTACGATTACAATGAGCAGTTCTTC | CASSLEVTAYDYNEQFF
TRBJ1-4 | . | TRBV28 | TGTGCCAGCACTGGGGGGGGTGCAACTAATGAAAAACTGTTTTTT | CASTGGGATNEKLFF
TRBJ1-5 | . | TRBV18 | TGTGCCAGCTCATCGGAGTATAGCAATCAGCCCCAGCATTTT | CASSSEYSNQPQHF
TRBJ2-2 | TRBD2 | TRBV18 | TGTGCCAGCTCACCACTAGCGGGGAACACCGGGGAGCTGTTTTTT | CASSPLAGNTGELFF
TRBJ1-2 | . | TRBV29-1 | TGCAGCGTTGAGGAAGACAGTTCCTATGGCTACACCTTC | CSVEEDSSYGYTF
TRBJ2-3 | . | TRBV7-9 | TGTGCCAGCAGCTTACTCTCCACAGATACGCAGTATTTT | CASSLLSTDTQYF
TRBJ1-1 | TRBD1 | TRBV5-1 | TGCGCCAGCAGCCGGGTACCCACAGGGGGCGAGAACACTGAAGCTTTCTTT | CASSRVPTGGENTEAFF
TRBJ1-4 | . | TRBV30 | TGTGCCTGGAGTGTACTCCTTACTTTGCGGTATGAAAAACTGTTTTTT | CAWSVLLTLRYEKLFF
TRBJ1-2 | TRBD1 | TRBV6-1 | TGTGCCTTCTACGACAGGGCGATTTATGGCTACACCTTC | CAFYDRAIYGYTF
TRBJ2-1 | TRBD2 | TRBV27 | TGTGCCAGCAGTTTCTTGCCGGGACTAGGTAGTGAGCAGTTCTTC | CASSFLPGLGSEQFF
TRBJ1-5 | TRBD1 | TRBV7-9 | TGTGCCAGCAGCTTCGACAGGGCTAATCAGCCCCAGCGTTTT | CASSFDRANQPQRF
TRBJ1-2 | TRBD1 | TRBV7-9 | TGTGCCAGCAGCTCCCCCGGGACAGGGTCCTATGGCTACACCTTC | CASSSPGTGSYGYTF
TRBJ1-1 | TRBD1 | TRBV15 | TGTGCCACCAGCAGAACTACCGGGACAGGTAACACTGAAGCTTTCTTT | CATSRTTGTGNTEAFF
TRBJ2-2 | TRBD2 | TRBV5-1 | TGCGCCAGCAGCATCGGGACTAGCGGGGGGCCCTCGCACACCGGGGAGCTGTTTTTT | CASSIGTSGGPSHTGELFF
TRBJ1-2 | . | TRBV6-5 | TGTGCCAGCAGTCGGACAGCGAACTATGGCTACACCTTC | CASSRTANYGYTF
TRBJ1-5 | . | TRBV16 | TGTGCCAGCAGCCTAATAACGGGACAGCCCCAGCATTTT | CASSLITGQPQHF
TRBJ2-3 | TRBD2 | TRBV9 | TGTGCCAGCAGCGGCACCTCACTAGCGGGGGGGCGCACAGATACGCAGTATTTT | CASSGTSLAGGRTDTQYF
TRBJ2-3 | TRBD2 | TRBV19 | TGTGCCAGTATGGGAAGCGGGGCGGCGGATACGCAGTATTTT | CASMGSGAADTQYF
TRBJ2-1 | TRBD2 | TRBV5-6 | TGTGCCAGCAGCTTATACGGGGGGACCTACAATGAGCAGTTCTTC | CASSLYGGTYNEQFF
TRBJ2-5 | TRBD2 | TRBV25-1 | TGTGCCAGCAGTGAATGGACTAGCGGGGAGACCCAGTACTTC | CASSEWTSGETQYF
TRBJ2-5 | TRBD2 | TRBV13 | TGTGCCAGCAGCTTCCTTCTAGCGGGGGCGGGAGAGACCCAGTACTTC | CASSFLLAGAGETQYF
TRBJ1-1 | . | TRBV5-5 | TGTGCCAGCAGCTTGGACCCAACTAGGAACACTGAAGCTTTCTTT | CASSLDPTRNTEAFF
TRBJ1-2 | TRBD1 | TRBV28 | TGTGCCAGCAGTACTACCTCAGGGGGCGAGATCTATGGCTACACCTTC | CASSTTSGGEIYGYTF
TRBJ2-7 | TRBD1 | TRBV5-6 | TGTGCCAGCAGCTACGGGACAGGGAACTACGAGCAGTACTTC | CASSYGTGNYEQYF
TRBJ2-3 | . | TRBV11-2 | TGTGCCAGCAGCACCCTACGCACAGATACGCAGTATTTT | CASSTLRTDTQYF
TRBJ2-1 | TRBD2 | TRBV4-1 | TGCGCCAGCAGCCAAGAAAATCGGCGGGGGGGGAATGAGCAGTTCTTC | CASSQENRRGGNEQFF
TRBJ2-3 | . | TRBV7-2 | TGTGCCAGCAGCTTTGTTGCTAGCCGGGGAGGAGATACGCAGTATTTT | CASSFVASRGGDTQYF
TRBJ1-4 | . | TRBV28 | TGTGCCAGCATCGGGGGAGGAGGGGAAAAACTGTTTTTT | CASIGGGGEKLFF
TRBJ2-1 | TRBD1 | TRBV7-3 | TGTGCCAGCAGCTTAGGCCCGGGACAGGGGTTGGATGAGCAGTTCTTC | CASSLGPGQGLDEQFF
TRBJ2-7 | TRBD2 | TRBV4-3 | TGCGCCAGCAGCCAGCAACTAGCGGGGGGGTCCTACGAGCAGTACTTC | CASSQQLAGGSYEQYF
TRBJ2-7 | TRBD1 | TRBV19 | TGTGCCAGTAGTAGTCGCAGGGGGCGTTTAGGCGAGCAGTACTTC | CASSSRRGRLGEQYF
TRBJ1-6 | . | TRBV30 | TGTGCCTGGAGCGGGATCAACTATAATTCACCCCTCCACTTT | CAWSGINYNSPLHF
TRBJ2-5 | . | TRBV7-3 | TGTGCCAGCAGCTTAATCCCCGGGGAAGCCCAGTACTTC | CASSLIPGEAQYF
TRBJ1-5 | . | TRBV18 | TGTGCCAGCTCACCAGACTATAGCAATCAGCCCCAGCATTTT | CASSPDYSNQPQHF
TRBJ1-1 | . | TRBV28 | TGTGCCAGCAGTTTATCGGTGAACACTGAAGCTTTCTTT | CASSLSVNTEAFF
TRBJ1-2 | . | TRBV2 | TGTGCCAGCAGTGAGCGGCTCTATGGCTACACCTTC | CASSERLYGYTF
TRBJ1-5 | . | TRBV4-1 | TGCGCCAGCAGCCAAGGTCAGGGTCGAGCAGCAGGGAAGCCCCAGCATTTT | CASSQGQGRAAGKPQHF
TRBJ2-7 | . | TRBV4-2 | TGTGCCAGCAGCCCCCCTGCGGCGGGGATGGCCTACGAGCAGTACTTC | CASSPPAAGMAYEQYF
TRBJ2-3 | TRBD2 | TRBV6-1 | TGTGCCAGCAGTCCCAGCGGGGGGGCAACAGATACGCAGTATTTT | CASSPSGGATDTQYF